This TCR beta chain was sequenced in a study of CD8 T cells in ankylosing spondylitis. Study conclusions and caveats: Within ankylosing spondylitis blood, a TCR beta motif made up of seven or eight highly homologous variants appeared to be characteristic.

This clonotype was recorded at least ten times. What it recognizes is unknown. Each CDR3 protein is one row after TCRdb ran MiXCR on the 5' RACE reads. The repertoire holds 100,000 or so distinct CDR3 sequences, about 9% seen once, with approximately 30% in the top ten. Sequences were obtained from blood, either unsorted or a sorted T cell fraction (not recorded which). This sequence originates from a male donor with ankylosing spondylitis.

This CDR3 reads CASRPGLAGSSYNEQFF. The CDR3 coding sequence is TGTGCCAGCAGGCCGGGACTAGCGGGCAGCTCCTACAATGAGCAGTTCTTC. The chain has TRBV5-5 and TRBJ2-1, with TRBD2 identical over 12 bases. CDR3 length equals 17 residues. With V trimmed by 5 bases and J by 0 bases, 6 bases remained unmatched. Germline lookup yields CDR1 SGHKS and CDR2 YYEKEE (reference sequence).